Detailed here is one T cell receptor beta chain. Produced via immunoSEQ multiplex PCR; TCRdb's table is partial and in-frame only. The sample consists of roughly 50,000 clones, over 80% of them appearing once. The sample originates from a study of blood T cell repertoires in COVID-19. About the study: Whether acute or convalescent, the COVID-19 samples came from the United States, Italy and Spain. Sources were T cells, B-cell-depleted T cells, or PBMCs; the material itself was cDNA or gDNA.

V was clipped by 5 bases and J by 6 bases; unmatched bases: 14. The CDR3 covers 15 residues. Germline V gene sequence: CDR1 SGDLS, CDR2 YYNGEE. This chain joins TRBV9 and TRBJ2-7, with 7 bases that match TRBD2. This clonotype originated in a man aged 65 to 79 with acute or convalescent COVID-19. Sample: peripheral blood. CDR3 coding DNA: TGTGCCAGCAGTCCTCGTCCGGGACTAACCCGCGAGCAGTACTTC. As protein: CASSPRPGLTREQYF. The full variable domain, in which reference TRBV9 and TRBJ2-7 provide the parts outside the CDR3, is DSGVTQTPKHLITATGQRVTLRCSPRSGDLSVYWYQQSLDQGLQFLIQYYNGEERAKGNILERFSAQQFPDLHSELNLSSLELGDSALYFCASSPRPGLTREQYFGPGTRLTVT.